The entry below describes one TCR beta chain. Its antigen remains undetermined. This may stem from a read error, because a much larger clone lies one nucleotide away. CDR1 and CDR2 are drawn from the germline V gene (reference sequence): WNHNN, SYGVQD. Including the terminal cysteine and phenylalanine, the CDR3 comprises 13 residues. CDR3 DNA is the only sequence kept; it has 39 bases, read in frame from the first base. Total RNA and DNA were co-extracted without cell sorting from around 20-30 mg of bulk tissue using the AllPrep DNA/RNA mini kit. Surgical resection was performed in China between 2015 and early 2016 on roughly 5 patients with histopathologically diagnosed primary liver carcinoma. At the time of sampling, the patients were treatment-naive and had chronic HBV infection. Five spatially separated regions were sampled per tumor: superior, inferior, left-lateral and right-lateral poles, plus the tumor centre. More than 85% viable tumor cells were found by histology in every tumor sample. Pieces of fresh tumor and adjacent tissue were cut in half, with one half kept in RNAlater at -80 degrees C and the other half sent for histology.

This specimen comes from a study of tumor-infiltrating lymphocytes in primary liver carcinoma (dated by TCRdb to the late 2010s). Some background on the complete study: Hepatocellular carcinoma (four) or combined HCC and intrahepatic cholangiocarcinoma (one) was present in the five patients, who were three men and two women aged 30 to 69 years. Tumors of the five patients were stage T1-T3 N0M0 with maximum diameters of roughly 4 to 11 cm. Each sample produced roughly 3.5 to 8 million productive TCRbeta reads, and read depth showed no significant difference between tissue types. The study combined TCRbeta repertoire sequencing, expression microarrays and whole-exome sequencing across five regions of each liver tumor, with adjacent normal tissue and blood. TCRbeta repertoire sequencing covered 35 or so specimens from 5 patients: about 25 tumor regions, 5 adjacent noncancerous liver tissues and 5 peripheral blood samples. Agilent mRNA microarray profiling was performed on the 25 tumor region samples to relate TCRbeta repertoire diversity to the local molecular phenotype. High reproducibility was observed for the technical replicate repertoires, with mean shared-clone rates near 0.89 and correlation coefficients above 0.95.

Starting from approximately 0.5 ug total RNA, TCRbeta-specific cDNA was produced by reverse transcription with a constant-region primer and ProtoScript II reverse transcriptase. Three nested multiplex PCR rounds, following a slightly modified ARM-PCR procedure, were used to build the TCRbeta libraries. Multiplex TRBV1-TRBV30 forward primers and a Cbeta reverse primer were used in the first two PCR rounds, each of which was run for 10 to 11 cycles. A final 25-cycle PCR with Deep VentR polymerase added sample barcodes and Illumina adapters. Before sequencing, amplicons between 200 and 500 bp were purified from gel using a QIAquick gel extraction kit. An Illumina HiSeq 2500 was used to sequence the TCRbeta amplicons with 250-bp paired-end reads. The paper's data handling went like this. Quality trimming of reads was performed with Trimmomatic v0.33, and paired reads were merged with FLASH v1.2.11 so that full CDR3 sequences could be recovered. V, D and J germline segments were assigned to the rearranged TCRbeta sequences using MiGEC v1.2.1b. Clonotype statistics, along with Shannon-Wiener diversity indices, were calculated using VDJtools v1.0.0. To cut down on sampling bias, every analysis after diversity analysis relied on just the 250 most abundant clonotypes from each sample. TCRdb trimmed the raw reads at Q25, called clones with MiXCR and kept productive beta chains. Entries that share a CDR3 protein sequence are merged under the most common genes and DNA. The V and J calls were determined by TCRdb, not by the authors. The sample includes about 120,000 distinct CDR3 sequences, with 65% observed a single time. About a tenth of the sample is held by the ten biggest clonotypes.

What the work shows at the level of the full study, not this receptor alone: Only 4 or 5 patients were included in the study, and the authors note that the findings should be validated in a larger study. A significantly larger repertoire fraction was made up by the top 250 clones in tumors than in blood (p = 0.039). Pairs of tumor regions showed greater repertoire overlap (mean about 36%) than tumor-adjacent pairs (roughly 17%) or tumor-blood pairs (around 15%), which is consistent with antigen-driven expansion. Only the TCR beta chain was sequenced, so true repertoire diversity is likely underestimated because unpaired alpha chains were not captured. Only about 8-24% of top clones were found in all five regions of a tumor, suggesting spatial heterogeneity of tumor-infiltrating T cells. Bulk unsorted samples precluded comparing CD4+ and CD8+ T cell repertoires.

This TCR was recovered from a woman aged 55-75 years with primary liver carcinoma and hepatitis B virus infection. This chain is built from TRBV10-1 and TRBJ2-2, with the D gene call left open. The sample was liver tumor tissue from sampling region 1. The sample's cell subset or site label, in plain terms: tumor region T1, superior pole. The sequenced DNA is TGCGTCAGCAGTGACGCAGACACCGGGGAGCTGTTTTTT. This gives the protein CVSSDADTGELFF.